What follows is one TCR beta chain and its context. Its binding antigen is unknown. Base qualities are missing; no much larger clone stands one base away. This entry comes from a study of long-term antiretroviral therapy in people with HIV (dated by TCRdb to the early 2020s). Describing the broader study: The earliest samples were collected roughly a decade before the 2015 WHO recommendation for immediate ART, at a time when ART was usually postponed until CD4 counts fell. This retrospective serial study examined whether starting ART and sustained HIV suppression were associated with changes in the composition and diversity of the TRB repertoire in peripheral blood. From 30 adults with confirmed HIV infection, the cohort provided under 250 cryopreserved PBMC samples, gathered serially across a mean of around six years (range 1-12). Of the 25 to 30 participants with HIV, 10 to 11 were female. Test extractions of a monoclonal T-cell line alongside a few dozen polyclonal samples showed no cross-contamination during QIAcube processing.

Participants were included only if at least one PBMC sample before ART initiation and at least two post-ART samples were available. Every participant with HIV received treatment in the United States of America. Before DNA extraction, cryopreserved samples containing about 1-11 million PBMC were thawed and washed. At the time of the earliest PBMC sample, participants with HIV were aged between about 20 and 55 years. PBMC samples from each participant spanned 1-4 timepoints before ART initiation and 2-8 timepoints after ART initiation, with a median of 7 samples. For every participant, serial HIV viral load, CD4+ T-cell count, ART history and demographic data were obtained. Using a Qiagen kit on a QIAcube, genomic DNA was extracted from unsorted PBMC, with samples processed in batches of 12. Results and caveats for the whole study, not just this receptor: Narrower CDR3 length ranges were observed in HIV repertoires than in controls, and an antigen-experienced repertoire with only a slight naive shift after ART was suggested by the network structure. The samples were dated from the mid-2000s to the late 2010s, and the ART regimens that were used may be less effective than current ART regimens. No data were available on ART adherence, viral resistance or therapy changes, limiting inferences about post-ART repertoire changes. Unsorted PBMC were profiled instead of sorted CD4+ and CD8+ T cells because pre-ART samples had limited cell numbers. At every time point, the repertoire was dominated by expanded TRB clones first identified before ART initiation, although this dominance fluctuated and, in many PLHIV, declined after ART. A significant increase in TRB diversity was found to be associated with ART initiation, although TRB diversity was observed to remain significantly below that of transplant donor controls even after long-term ART. Limited PBMC availability meant only the TCR beta chain was sequenced, without alpha chain pairing.

The immunoSEQ hsTCRB v3.0 assay was used at survey level resolution to sequence the TRB variable region. The target sequencing depth for TRB was roughly 40,000-50,000 T-cell genomes per sample. Pooled TRB libraries were sequenced on an Illumina MiSeq with a v3 150-cycle kit. The paper's data handling went like this. Repertoire analysis was run in R within a reproducible Nextflow workflow that covered QC, data transformation and analysis. LymphoSeq2, an R package for AIRR-Seq data exploration, was used to implement custom analyses. A few samples that produced fewer than 5000 total TRB sequences were removed, so 150 to 200 HIV repertoires were analyzed. Among the approximately 190 HIV repertoires that were kept, roughly 59 were collected before ART initiation and more than 120 were collected after ART initiation. Repertoires were downsampled to 5000 TRB nucleotide sequences, and summary statistics were averaged over 100 downsampling iterations. Only TRB sequences with CDR3 regions of at least seven amino acids were retained for analysis. Diversity was assessed using a clonality score derived from Shannon entropy and using the Gini coefficient. Repertoire networks linked the top 5000 CDR3 amino acid sequences whenever two sequences differed by an edit distance of one. For TRB CDR3 amino acid sequences, antigen specificity groups and MHC restriction were predicted with GLIPH2. To flag known CMV, EBV, HIV or tissue antigen associations, CDR3 amino acid sequences were matched against VDJdb and McPAS-TCR. Pre-ART, post-ART and control groups were compared with Wilcoxon signed-rank tests and Holm-Bonferroni correction. TCRdb limited this immuneACCESS table to in-frame rearrangements with V and J called. A share of clones is missing; checked studies link under half to unresolved V genes, and the rest is unexplained. V and J calls and clone size come straight from that table; D and trimming were deduced from the DNA. The sample data list roughly 18,000 clones, and about nine tenths of these were observed just once. About 9.6% of the sample is taken by the ten largest.

The specimen was unsorted PBMCs, collected 3 years after starting antiretroviral therapy. The receptor comes from a man aged 45-65 years with HIV.

The CDR3 here reads CASSYIRRYPGELFF. The sequenced DNA: TGTGCCAGCAGTTATATTCGCAGGTACCCCGGGGAGCTGTTTTTT. The chain uses TRBV28 and TRBJ2-2, with the D gene too uncertain to name. From the cysteine through the phenylalanine, the CDR3 covers 15 amino acids. The CDR3 DNA has 45 bases and is translated from base 1. The germline V gene encodes CDR1 MDHEN and CDR2 SYDVKM. A distance of 15 bases separates the germline ends of V and J, which lose 4 bases and 6 bases respectively.